The clone carrying this TCR beta chain was observed a few times. Its antigen is not known. This same CDR3 is encoded by further DNA sequences in the sample. Expressed TCRB transcripts were sequenced because the isolated RNA had all been reverse transcribed beforehand. Here immunoSEQ multiplex PCR was the method, and the copy in TCRdb shows in-frame clones only, minus some. The sample contains about 340,000 clones, around an eighth of which appear only once. These data originate in a study of beta chain features in type 1 diabetes. Study conclusions and caveats: An over-representation of cells with high TCR expression could result from cDNA sequencing. The study found moderately but significantly shorter TCRB CDR3s in all four CD4+ subsets of Type 1 diabetes patients. The VDJ junctions of type 1 diabetes patients carried fewer insertions and more deletions.

V lost 1 base, J lost 3 bases, and 7 bases lay in between. CDR1 is SGHTA and CDR2 is FQGNSA in the germline V gene. The CDR3 is made up of 13 amino acids. The receptor was isolated from a young woman with type 1 diabetes. The chain recombines TRBV7-2 with TRBJ2-7; D not certain. Sequenced input: naive CD4+ T cells from blood. The CDR3 sequence: CASSLVSSYEQYF. In DNA, the CDR3 is TGTGCCAGCAGCTTAGTGTCTAGCTACGAGCAGTACTTC.